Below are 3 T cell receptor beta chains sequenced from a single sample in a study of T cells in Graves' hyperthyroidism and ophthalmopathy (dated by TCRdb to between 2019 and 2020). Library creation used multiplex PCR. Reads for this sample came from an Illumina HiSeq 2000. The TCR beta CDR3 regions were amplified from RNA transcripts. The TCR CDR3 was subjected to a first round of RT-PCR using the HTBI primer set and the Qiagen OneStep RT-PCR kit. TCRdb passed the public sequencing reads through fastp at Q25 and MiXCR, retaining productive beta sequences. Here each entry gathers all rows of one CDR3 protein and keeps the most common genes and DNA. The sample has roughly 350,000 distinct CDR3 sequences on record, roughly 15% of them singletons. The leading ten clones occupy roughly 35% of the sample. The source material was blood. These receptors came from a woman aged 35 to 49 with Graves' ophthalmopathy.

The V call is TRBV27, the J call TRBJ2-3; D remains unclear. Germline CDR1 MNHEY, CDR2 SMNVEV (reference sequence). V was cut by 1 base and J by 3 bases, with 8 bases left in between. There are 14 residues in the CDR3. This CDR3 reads CASSLLLGTDTQYF. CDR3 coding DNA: TGTGCCAGCAGTTTATTACTTGGGACAGATACGCAGTATTTT.

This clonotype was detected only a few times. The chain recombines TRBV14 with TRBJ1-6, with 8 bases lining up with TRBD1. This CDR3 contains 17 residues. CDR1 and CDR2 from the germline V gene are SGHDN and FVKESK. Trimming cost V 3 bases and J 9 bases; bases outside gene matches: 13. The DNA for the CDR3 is TGTGCCAGCAGCCATAGGACAGGGCCTGGGTTTGGTTCACCCCTCCACTTT. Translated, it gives CASSHRTGPGFGSPLHF.

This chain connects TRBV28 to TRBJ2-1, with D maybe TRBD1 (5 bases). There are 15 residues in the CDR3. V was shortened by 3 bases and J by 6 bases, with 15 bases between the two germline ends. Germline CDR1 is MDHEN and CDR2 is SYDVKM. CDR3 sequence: CASSFILPGSNEQFF. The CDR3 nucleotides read TGTGCCAGCAGTTTTATTTTGCCAGGGTCCAATGAGCAGTTCTTC.